This passage covers 26 T cell receptor beta chains from one sample sequenced in a study of a mutant IDH1 vaccine in newly diagnosed glioma. The method was immunoSEQ multiplex PCR; TCRdb's version includes in-frame clones alone and lacks a portion of them. The sample has 45,000 or so clones, more than 75% seen once. Specified time point: week 35, safety follow-up. All doses held 300 ug of mutant IDH1 20-mer peptide, with topical imiquimod. Their antigen targets remain unknown. The sample here was PBMCs, taken from a glioma patient whose treatment included an IDH1 peptide vaccine. The receptors here all came from a woman in her 40s with glioma.

The chain couples TRBV7-2 to TRBJ2-7; D call uncertain. CDR3 size: 16 residues. Trimming removed 3 bases from V and 6 bases from J, with 21 bases in between. Germline CDR1 SGHTA, CDR2 FQGNSA. CDR3 sequence reads: CASSLTAGVPAIEQYF. As DNA, the CDR3 is TGTGCCAGCAGCTTGACGGCCGGTGTCCCGGCGATCGAGCAGTACTTC.

J is TRBJ1-1 and V is TRBV7-9; 8 bases are a match to TRBD1. With V trimmed by 2 bases and J by 3 bases, 2 bases remained unmatched. CDR1 is SEHNR and CDR2 is FQNEAQ in the germline V gene (reference sequence). The CDR3 has 14 amino acids. The CDR3 nucleotides are TGTGCCAGCAGCTTACTGACAGGGGACACTGAAGCTTTCTTT. Protein product: CASSLLTGDTEAFF.

V is TRBV11-2 and J is TRBJ2-7; D possibly corresponds to TRBD2 (5 bases). CDR1 is SGHAT, CDR2 FQNNGV, per germline. Trimming removed 5 bases at V and 3 bases at J, with 14 bases between. CDR3 length: 14 amino acids. The CDR3 DNA follows: TGTGCCAGCAGCACGAGTACGGGATACTACGAGCAGTACTTC. Translation gives CASSTSTGYYEQYF.

The V and J genes are TRBV30 and TRBJ1-2, with 9 bases lining up with TRBD1. The V gene end was trimmed by 4 bases and the J gene end by 4 bases; junction bases not matched to a gene: 13. This CDR3 is 16 amino acids long. CDR1 is GTSNPN and CDR2 is SVGIG in the germline V gene (reference sequence). CDR3 sequence (DNA): TGTGCCTGGACTATAGCCCCGTACAGGGGGCCCTATGGCTACACCTTC. It codes for CAWTIAPYRGPYGYTF.

The gene calls are TRBV19 and TRBJ2-5, with D possibly TRBD2 on 6 matching bases. Trimming took off 5 bases at V and 5 bases at J, with 21 bases between the two ends. Germline loops: CDR1 LNHDA, CDR2 SQIVND (reference sequence). This CDR3 has 16 residues. CDR3 residues: CASSDLGGAGIETQYF. The CDR3, as DNA: TGTGCCAGTAGTGATTTGGGGGGAGCCGGGATCGAGACCCAGTACTTC.

The chain has TRBV4-1 and TRBJ1-5; D is unclear. CDR1 is MGHRA and CDR2 is YSYEKL in the germline V gene. The CDR3 sequence is 22 residues long. V was trimmed by 0 bases and J by 0 bases, leaving 27 bases between them. The CDR3 protein is CASSQEGQGTPRNYYSNQPQHF. The CDR3 DNA reads as TGCGCCAGCAGCCAAGAAGGGCAAGGAACGCCTCGCAATTATTATAGCAATCAGCCCCAGCATTTT.

The V call is TRBV9, the J call TRBJ2-2; D possibly matches TRBD1 or TRBD2 (5 bases each). The CDR3 is 15 amino acids. V lost 4 bases and J lost 2, with 12 bases in between. Germline V gene data show CDR1 as SGDLS and CDR2 as YYNGEE. CDR3 DNA: TGTGCCAGCAGCCCGGGACGTCTTAACACCGGGGAGCTGTTTTTT. This sequence encodes CASSPGRLNTGELFF.

This clone appeared once. The chain couples TRBV5-5 to TRBJ2-7; the D is unclear. V was shortened by 1 base and J by 4 bases, with 15 bases between the two germline ends. CDR1 SGHKS and CDR2 YYEKEE come from the germline V gene (reference sequence). There are 15 residues in the CDR3. The chain's CDR3 is CASSLFVSGLYEQYF. CDR3 nucleotide sequence: TGTGCCAGCAGCTTGTTTGTGAGTGGGCTTTACGAGCAGTACTTC.

In its sample, this clone was seen a few times. As DNA, the CDR3 is TGTGCCAGTAGAAGACAGGGGGCTTTGGGCAATCAGCCCCAGCATTTT. Protein product: CASRRQGALGNQPQHF. The genes are TRBV19 and TRBJ1-5; TRBD1 matches 10 bases. Germline-derived CDR1 and CDR2 are LNHDA and SQIVND (reference sequence). Trimming at V came to 6 bases and at J to 2 bases, leaving 7 bases not matched to a gene. The CDR3 runs to 16 residues.

The rearrangement links TRBV27 to TRBJ1-2, with 7 bases identical to TRBD1. V lost 0 bases and J lost 3; bases outside the gene matches: 7. The CDR3 has 16 residues. Germline lookup yields CDR1 MNHEY and CDR2 SMNVEV (reference sequence). The CDR3 sequence: CASSLSPAGGYYGYTF. The CDR3 DNA is TGTGCCAGCAGTTTATCGCCGGCAGGGGGGTACTATGGCTACACCTTC.

The chain employs TRBV13 and TRBJ2-7; 12 positions match TRBD1. The J segment lost 2 bases and the V segment lost 4 bases, leaving 3 bases of the junction unmatched. Germline-derived CDR1 and CDR2 are PRHDT and FYEKMQ (reference sequence). The CDR3 loop spans 15 amino acids. In nucleotides, the CDR3 is TGTGCCAGCAGCTGGGACAGGGGGCTTCCCTACGAGCAGTACTTC. Its protein is CASSWDRGLPYEQYF.

This chain links TRBV25-1 with TRBJ1-2, with a weak D call TRBD1 (6 bases). CDR1 is MGHDK, CDR2 SYGVNS, per germline. Trimming shortened V by 3 bases and J by 4 bases, and 12 bases separated the two germline ends. The CDR3 sequence is 14 residues long. The CDR3 here is CASSESGGLYGYTF. The DNA of the CDR3 is TGTGCCAGCAGTGAGTCGGGGGGGCTCTATGGCTACACCTTC.

V usage is TRBV27 and J usage is TRBJ1-6; 7 bases are shared with TRBD1. The CDR3 consists of 14 residues. V lost 7 bases, J lost 4 bases, and 4 bases stayed unmatched. Germline V gene lookup returns CDR1 MNHEY and CDR2 SMNVEV (reference sequence). The CDR3 DNA reads TGTGCCAGCAAAGGGACAGATTATAATTCACCCCTCCACTTT. It translates to CASKGTDYNSPLHF.

The V gene is TRBV2, the J gene TRBJ2-2; TRBD1 matches 9 bases. This CDR3 region has 15 residues. The germline gives CDR1 SNHLY, CDR2 FYNNEI. Losses at the gene ends were 2 bases for V and 4 bases for J; bases not matched to a gene: 2. For the CDR3, the DNA is TGTGCCAGCAGTGAACGACAGGGGGGCACCGGGGAGCTGTTTTTT. Translated: CASSERQGGTGELFF.

The V and J genes are TRBV28 and TRBJ1-1; 7 bases map to TRBD1. V lost 5 bases and J lost 0; bases outside the gene matches: 6. The germline CDR1 and CDR2 sequences are MDHEN and SYDVKM. This CDR3 contains 15 residues. The CDR3 loop reads CASSVTGTMNTEAFF. CDR3 sequence (DNA): TGTGCCAGCAGTGTGACAGGGACCATGAACACTGAAGCTTTCTTT.

The chain joins TRBV9 to TRBJ1-1; 7 positions match TRBD1. V shed 0 bases and J 4 bases; nucleotides not matched to a gene: 9. CDR1 is SGDLS and CDR2 is YYNGEE in the germline V gene. There are 16 residues in the CDR3. CDR3 in DNA: TGTGCCAGCAGCGTAGTGCAGGGGGGTCGCGGCACTGAAGCTTTCTTT. Translated, it gives CASSVVQGGRGTEAFF.

The chain joins TRBV7-8 to TRBJ2-7; 9 nucleotides line up with TRBD1. CDR1 is SGHVS, CDR2 FQNEAQ, per germline. V was pared by 1 base and J by 1 base, with 5 bases of the junction left unmatched. The CDR3 totals 16 residues. The chain's CDR3 is CASSLGGQGISYEQYF. CDR3 DNA sequence: TGTGCCAGCAGCTTAGGGGGACAGGGAATTTCCTACGAGCAGTACTTC.

CDR3: CASSPDSWEQYF. CDR3 bases: TGTGCCAGCAGTCCGGACAGTTGGGAGCAGTACTTC. The chain joins TRBV28 to TRBJ2-7; D may be TRBD1 (6 bases). This CDR3 comprises 12 residues. Germline loops: CDR1 MDHEN, CDR2 SYDVKM. V dropped 5 bases and J dropped 7 bases, with 12 bases sitting between them. The full variable domain, in which reference TRBV28 and TRBJ2-7 provide the parts outside the CDR3, is DVKVTQSSRYLVKRTGEKVFLECVQDMDHENMFWYRQDPGLGLRLIYFSYDVKMKEKGDIPEGYSVSREKKERFSLILESASTNQTSMYLCASSPDSWEQYFGPGTRLTVT.

The chain carries TRBV5-1 and TRBJ1-1; 12 positions agree with TRBD1. CDR1 is SGHRS, CDR2 YFSETQ, per germline. J was trimmed by 6 bases and V by 6 bases; bases with no gene match: 6. The CDR3 contains 14 residues. Here the CDR3 reads CASTRDRGRSEAFF. Written as DNA, the CDR3 is TGCGCCAGCACGAGGGACAGGGGGCGGTCTGAAGCTTTCTTT.

V usage is TRBV6-1 and J usage is TRBJ1-4; the D gene is possibly TRBD1 (5 bases). Germline-derived CDR1 and CDR2 are MNHNS and SASEGT. The CDR3 loop spans 15 amino acids. V lost 1 base and J lost 7, with 13 bases in between. The CDR3 nucleotides read TGTGCCAGCAGTGAAGAGGGACGAAAGGGTGAAAAACTGTTTTTT. This translates into CASSEEGRKGEKLFF.

The V gene is TRBV6-1, the J gene TRBJ1-3, with D hard to call. Trimming left V 10 bases short and J 4 bases short, with 14 bases between. The CDR3 sequence is 13 residues long. Germline assignment: CDR1 MNHNS and CDR2 SASEGT. CDR3 nucleotide sequence: TGTGCCACACACCCCGTGGAGGGAAACACCATATATTTT. As protein: CATHPVEGNTIYF.

The V and J genes are TRBV2 and TRBJ2-3; the match to TRBD1 covers 9 bases. V lost 5 bases to trimming and J lost 13 bases; unmatched junction nucleotides: 4. CDR1 SNHLY and CDR2 FYNNEI come from the germline V gene. The CDR3 sequence is 11 residues long. The CDR3 sequence: CASSWDREKYF. In DNA form, the CDR3 reads TGTGCCAGCAGTTGGGACAGGGAGAAGTATTTT.

V usage is TRBV2 and J usage is TRBJ2-5, with a tentative D call TRBD1 (5 bases). The V end lost 6 bases, the J end lost 5 bases, and 13 bases lay between the germline ends. From germline, CDR1 is SNHLY and CDR2 FYNNEI. CDR3 length: 13 residues. The CDR3 bases are TGTGCCAGCAGGACAAGTGGGGCCGAGACCCAGTACTTC. Its translation is CASRTSGAETQYF. The entire variable domain, with the rest obtained from reference TRBV2 and TRBJ2-5, is as follows: EPEVTQTPSHQVTQMGQEVILRCVPISNHLYFYWYRQILGQKVEFLVSFYNNEISEKSEIFDDQFSVERPDGSNFTLKIRSTKLEDSAMYFCASRTSGAETQYFGPGTRLLVL.

The chain uses TRBV7-9 and TRBJ1-6; D is ambiguous. The CDR3 contains 13 residues. Germline values: CDR1 SEHNR, CDR2 FQNEAQ (reference sequence). V was clipped by 0 bases and J by 9 bases, with 6 bases between them. The CDR3 spells CASSLASGSPLHF. CDR3 sequence (DNA): TGTGCCAGCAGCTTAGCGTCCGGTTCACCCCTCCACTTT.

The chain has TRBV7-2 and TRBJ2-7, with TRBD1 identical over 9 bases. The CDR3 totals 16 residues. Per the germline V gene, CDR1 is SGHTA and CDR2 is FQGNSA. The V segment lost 1 base and the J segment 3 bases; nucleotides outside the gene matches: 7. The CDR3 is CASSLVGTGKLYEQYF. As DNA, the CDR3 is TGTGCCAGCAGCTTAGTTGGGACAGGGAAACTCTACGAGCAGTACTTC.

This clone has a single count. The chain joins TRBV4-1 to TRBJ1-1, with TRBD1 as a possible D gene (6 bases). Per the germline V gene, CDR1 is MGHRA and CDR2 is YSYEKL. The CDR3 runs to 15 residues. The V and J ends lost 2 bases and 2 bases respectively, with 12 bases between them. CDR3 DNA: TGCGCCAGCAGCCAATTAGGGGGTCTCAACACTGAAGCTTTCTTT. This sequence encodes CASSQLGGLNTEAFF.